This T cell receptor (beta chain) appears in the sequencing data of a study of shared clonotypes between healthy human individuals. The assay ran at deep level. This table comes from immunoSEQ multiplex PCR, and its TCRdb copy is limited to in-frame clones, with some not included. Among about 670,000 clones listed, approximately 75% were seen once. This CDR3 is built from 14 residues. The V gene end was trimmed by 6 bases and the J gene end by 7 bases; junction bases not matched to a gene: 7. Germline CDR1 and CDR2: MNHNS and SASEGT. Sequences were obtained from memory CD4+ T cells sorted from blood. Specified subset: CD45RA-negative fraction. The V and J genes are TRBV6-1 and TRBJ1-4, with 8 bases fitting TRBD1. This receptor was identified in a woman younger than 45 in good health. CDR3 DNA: TGTGCCAGCAGCCCGGCAGGGGGCGGTGAAAAACTGTTTTTT. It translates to CASSPAGGGEKLFF.